This entry concerns a single T cell receptor (beta chain). Its specific antigen is unknown. The input lacks base qualities; no much larger clone sits a single base away. This entry comes from a study of blood T cells in healthy people across ages (dated by TCRdb to the mid-2010s). About the full investigation: Template switching captured roughly one uniquely barcoded TCR beta cDNA molecule per two T cells in model experiments. The study measured age-related changes in TCR beta repertoire diversity using deep sequencing normalized with unique cDNA molecular identifiers. Four age groups were formed from the donors: young (average 16 years), middle-aged (approximately 41), aged (62) and long-lived (less than 85). Using the same blood draw, the study looked at two additional independent replicas of 1 million unique cDNA reads for two donors, one aged 18 to 30 and the other aged 80 or older.

The research as a whole found: Estimates of total diversity from one million sequenced T cells were regarded as lower bounds and underestimates. Compared with the aged group, the long-lived group had more naive CD4+ T cells, fewer expanded clones and increased TCR diversity, suggesting age selection. Observed TCR beta diversity per million T cells fell roughly linearly with age, and a significant reduction was already apparent by age around 36. Bulk unsorted PBMC profiling prevented conclusive comparison of naive and antigen-experienced compartments. A strong correlation was found between observed TCR beta diversity and the percentage of naive T cells measured by flow cytometry. The CMV infection status of donors was not known, potentially confounding age-related changes in expanded clonotypes.

Libraries were made using 5' RACE. Sequencing took place on an Illumina HiSeq 2500. The second PCR ran for roughly 7 to 11 cycles and used a J-beta primer mix along with a sample-barcoded 5' primer. Each TCR beta cDNA molecule received a unique molecular identifier from a template-switch 5' adaptor carrying 12 random nucleotides. Each sample yielded at least 3 million CDR3-containing paired-end reads. First-strand cDNA was synthesized from all RNA with the Mint cDNA synthesis kit, primed by a TRBC-specific oligonucleotide. After uracil-DNA glycosylase treatment, a first 18-cycle PCR used universal primers M1SS and BC2_uni_R on all cDNA. The authors processed their data as follows. For normalization, 1 million high-quality reads were randomly selected from each sample, with every read carrying a distinct molecular identifier. Instead of being binned into consensus sequences, reads with shared molecular identifiers were discarded. MiTCR, run with a Q25 quality threshold and the strictest error-elimination algorithm, handled CDR3 identification, clonotype clustering and error correction. A nonparametric unseen species model with Euler transformation was used to estimate a lower bound on total TCR beta diversity. TCRdb trimmed public reads at Q25 via fastp, called clones via MiXCR and kept in-frame beta chains. Records with the same CDR3 protein are collapsed into one entry carrying the most frequent genes and DNA. The V and J calls reflect TCRdb's pipeline rather than the authors' work. The sample table contains around 1,000,000 distinct CDR3 sequences; only one count was recorded for roughly a quarter of them. Together, the top ten hold approximately 0.75% of the sample.

Donors were under 40 systemically healthy Caucasian individuals from Russia aged roughly 6 to 100 years. Ten milliliters of peripheral blood were drawn from each donor into EDTA-treated Vacutainer tubes. PBMCs were isolated by Ficoll-Paque density-gradient centrifugation, with at least 7 million obtained per sample. Trizol reagent was used to extract total RNA from the PBMCs, yielding at least 6 micrograms per sample. For every donor, flow cytometry on a PBMC aliquot measured the percentage of naive CD45RAhigh/CD27high T cells. V loses 2 bases, J loses 1 base, and the germline ends lie 11 bases apart. The CDR3 holds 15 amino acids from the cysteine to the phenylalanine. Only CDR3 DNA remains: 45 bases, in frame from the first base. Per the germline V gene, SGHTA is the CDR1 and FQGTGA is the CDR2. Separately, the same data were catalogued under a study of T cells of mothers and their children. As noted in the second study: Nine systemically healthy Caucasian individuals served as donors, namely three mothers together with their six children. cDNA synthesis consumed the entire amount of extracted RNA, loaded at around 1.5 ug RNA in each 15 ul reaction. In the second PCR, sample barcodes and 2-4 random nucleotides were introduced via the M1S primer. Each mother yielded over 9 million TCR beta CDR3 reads and each child roughly 3.1 million reads. In both related and unrelated pairs, thymic selection shapes the output of TCR recombination in a similar way, with inherited differences having only a minor effect. Normalized repertoire overlap was always found to be slightly, but never significantly, higher in related mother-child pairs than in unrelated mother-child pairs. No persistent microchimeric T cell clones were detected, at a sensitivity of around 97 clones per million clonotypes. The study used deep NGS to compare TCR beta repertoires of mothers and children, seeking features distinguishing related mother-child pairs from unrelated individuals. On average, the children were roughly 11 +/- 4 years old, while the mothers were around 42 +/- 4 years old. After adapter ligation with NEBNext reagents, the libraries were sequenced on Illumina HiSeq 2000 with 100+100 nt paired-end reads. To avoid cross-contamination, the mother libraries and the child libraries were prepared a month apart and sequenced in separate runs. For each donor, somewhere between roughly 500,000 and 2,300,000 distinct TCR beta clonotypes were identified. Naive TCR beta clonotypes were estimated from low-frequency clonotypes matched to each donor's FACS-determined naive share, without sorting.

This chain joins TRBV7-3 to TRBJ1-1; confidence is insufficient to name the D gene. The TCR was taken from a girl aged 2-15 years in good health. Sequenced: blood. The CDR3 is CASSLEPGTNTEAFF. The DNA sequence follows: TGTGCCAGCAGCTTAGAACCGGGAACGAACACTGAAGCTTTCTTT.